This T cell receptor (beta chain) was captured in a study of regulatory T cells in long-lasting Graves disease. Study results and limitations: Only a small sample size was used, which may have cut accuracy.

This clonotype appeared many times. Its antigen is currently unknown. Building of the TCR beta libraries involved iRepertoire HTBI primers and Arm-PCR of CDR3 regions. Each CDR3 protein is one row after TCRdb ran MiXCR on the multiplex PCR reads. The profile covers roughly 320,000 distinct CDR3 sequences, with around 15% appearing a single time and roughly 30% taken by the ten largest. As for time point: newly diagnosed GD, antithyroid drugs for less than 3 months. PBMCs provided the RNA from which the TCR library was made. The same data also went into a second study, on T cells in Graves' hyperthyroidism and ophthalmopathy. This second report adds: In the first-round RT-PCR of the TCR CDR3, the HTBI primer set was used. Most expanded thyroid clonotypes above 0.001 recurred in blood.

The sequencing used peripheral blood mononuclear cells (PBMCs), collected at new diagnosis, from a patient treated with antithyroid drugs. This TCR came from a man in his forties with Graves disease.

CDR3 in amino acids: CASSLAGGLEQYF. For the CDR3, the DNA is TGTGCCAGCAGCTTAGCAGGGGGCCTCGAGCAGTACTTC. The chain joins TRBV7-2 to TRBJ2-7; 7 nucleotides align to TRBD1. Germline trimming cut 0 bases from V and 6 bases from J; bases unmatched to any gene: 2. The CDR3 has 13 amino acids. The germline V gene has CDR1 SGHTA and CDR2 FQGNSA.